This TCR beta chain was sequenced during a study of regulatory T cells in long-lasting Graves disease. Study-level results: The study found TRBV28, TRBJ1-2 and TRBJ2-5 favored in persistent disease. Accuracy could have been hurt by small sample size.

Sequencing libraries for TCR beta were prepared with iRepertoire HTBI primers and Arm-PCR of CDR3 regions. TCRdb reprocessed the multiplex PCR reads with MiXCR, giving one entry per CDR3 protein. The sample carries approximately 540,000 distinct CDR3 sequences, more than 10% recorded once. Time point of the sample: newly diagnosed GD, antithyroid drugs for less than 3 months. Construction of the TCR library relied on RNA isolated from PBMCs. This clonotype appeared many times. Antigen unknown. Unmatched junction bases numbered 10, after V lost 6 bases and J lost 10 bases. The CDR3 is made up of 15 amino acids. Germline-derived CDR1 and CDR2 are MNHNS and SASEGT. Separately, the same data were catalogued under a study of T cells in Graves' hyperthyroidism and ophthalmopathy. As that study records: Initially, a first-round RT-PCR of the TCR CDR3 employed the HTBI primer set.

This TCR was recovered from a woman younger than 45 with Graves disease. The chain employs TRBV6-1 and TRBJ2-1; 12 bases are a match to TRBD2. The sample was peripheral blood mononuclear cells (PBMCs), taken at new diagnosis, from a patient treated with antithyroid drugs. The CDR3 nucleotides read TGTGCCAGCAGCCGCGAGACTAGCGGGAGCGGAGAGCAGTTCTTC. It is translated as CASSRETSGSGEQFF.